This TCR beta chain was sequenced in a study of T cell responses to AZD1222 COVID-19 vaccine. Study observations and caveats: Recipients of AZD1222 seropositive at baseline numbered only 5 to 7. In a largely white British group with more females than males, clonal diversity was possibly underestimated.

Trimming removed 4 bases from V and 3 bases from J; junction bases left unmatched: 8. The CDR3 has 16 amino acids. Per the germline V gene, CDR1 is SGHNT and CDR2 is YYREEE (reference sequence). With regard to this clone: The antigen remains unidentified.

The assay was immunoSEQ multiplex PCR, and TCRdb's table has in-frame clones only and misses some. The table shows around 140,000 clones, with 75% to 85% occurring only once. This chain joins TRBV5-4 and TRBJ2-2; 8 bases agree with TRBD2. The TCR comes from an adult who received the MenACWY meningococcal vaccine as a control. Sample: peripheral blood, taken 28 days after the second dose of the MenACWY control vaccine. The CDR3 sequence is CASSPQRGGHTGELFF. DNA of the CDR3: TGTGCCAGCAGCCCACAACGGGGGGGGCACACCGGGGAGCTGTTTTTT. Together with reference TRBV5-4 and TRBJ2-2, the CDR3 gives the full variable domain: ETGVTQSPTHLIKTRGQQVTLRCSSQSGHNTVSWYQQALGQGPQFIFQYYREEENGRGNFPPRFSGLQFPNYSSELNVNALELDDSALYLCASSPQRGGHTGELFFGEGSRLTVL.